Listed here are 7 T cell receptor beta chains from one sample, sequenced in a study of shared clonotypes between healthy human individuals. TCRdb's copy holds only in-frame clones and misses some; the assay was immunoSEQ multiplex PCR. Seen here are about 1,900,000 clones, about 95% observed once, and the top ten hold 0.95% to 1.5%. CD8 cells regarded as naive lacked CD45RO, were positively chosen for CCR7, and omitted terminally differentiated effector memory CD45RA+ cells. The material sequenced was naive CD8+ T cells sorted from blood. The receptors shown here come from a man younger than 35 in good health.

J is TRBJ1-5 and V is TRBV19; 11 nucleotides agree with TRBD1. The germline gives CDR1 LNHDA, CDR2 SQIVND (reference sequence). The CDR3 covers 17 residues. J was trimmed by 10 bases and V by 2 bases; bases with no gene match: 13. The CDR3 nucleotides are TGTGCCAGTAGTATATATCTCGGGACAGGGGGTTTGGAACCCCAGCATTTT. As protein: CASSIYLGTGGLEPQHF.

The chain employs TRBV10-3 and TRBJ2-7; 7 bases align to TRBD2. CDR1 is ENHRY and CDR2 is SYGVKD in the germline V gene. There are 12 residues in the CDR3. J gave up 7 bases and V 2 bases, and 2 bases lay outside the gene matches. CDR3 DNA sequence: TGTGCCATCAGTGAGCCGGGGGGAGAGCAGTACTTC. Protein: CAISEPGGEQYF.

The rearrangement joins TRBV15 to TRBJ2-1, with 12 bases identical to TRBD2. This CDR3 contains 13 residues. CDR1 is LNHNV, CDR2 YYDKDF, per germline (reference sequence). The J segment lost 9 bases and the V segment lost 6 bases, leaving 3 bases of the junction unmatched. The CDR3 is CATSGTSGLEQFF. CDR3 DNA sequence: TGTGCCACCAGTGGGACTAGCGGGCTTGAGCAGTTCTTC.

The chain combines TRBV10-3 with TRBJ1-1, with 7 bases aligning to TRBD1. Germline values: CDR1 ENHRY, CDR2 SYGVKD. V shed 7 bases, J shed 11 bases, and the junction held 7 bases outside the gene matches. The CDR3 totals 11 residues. The CDR3 reads CAIKTGDGAFF. In DNA, the CDR3 is TGTGCCATCAAAACAGGGGACGGGGCTTTCTTT.

V is TRBV7-9 and J is TRBJ1-1; D call uncertain. Trimming shortened V by 7 bases and J by 0 bases, and 6 bases separated the two germline ends. CDR3 length: 12 amino acids. Germline CDR1 reads SEHNR; CDR2 reads FQNEAQ (reference sequence). DNA of the CDR3: TGTGCCAGCACCTGGATGAACACTGAAGCTTTCTTT. As protein: CASTWMNTEAFF.

The V and J genes are TRBV9 and TRBJ2-1; unclear D gene. Looked up from germline, CDR1 is SGDLS and CDR2 is YYNGEE. Trimming shortened V by 0 bases and J by 10 bases, and 11 bases separated the two germline ends. The CDR3 extends over 13 amino acids. Written as DNA, the CDR3 is TGTGCCAGCAGCGTAGACGGGCCTGGAGAGCAGTTCTTC. This encodes CASSVDGPGEQFF. Filled out from reference TRBV9 and TRBJ2-1, the complete variable domain reads DSGVTQTPKHLITATGQRVTLRCSPRSGDLSVYWYQQSLDQGLQFLIQYYNGEERAKGNILERFSAQQFPDLHSELNLSSLELGDSALYFCASSVDGPGEQFFGPGTRLTVL.

The gene calls are TRBV27 and TRBJ2-1, with D possibly TRBD2 on 6 matching bases. The CDR3 spans 14 residues. V was shortened by 3 bases and J by 8 bases, with 14 bases between the two germline ends. Germline V gene lookup returns CDR1 MNHEY and CDR2 SMNVEV (reference sequence). This chain's CDR3 is CASSFLGSSHEQFF. CDR3 coding DNA: TGTGCCAGCAGTTTCCTCGGGAGTAGCCATGAGCAGTTCTTC.